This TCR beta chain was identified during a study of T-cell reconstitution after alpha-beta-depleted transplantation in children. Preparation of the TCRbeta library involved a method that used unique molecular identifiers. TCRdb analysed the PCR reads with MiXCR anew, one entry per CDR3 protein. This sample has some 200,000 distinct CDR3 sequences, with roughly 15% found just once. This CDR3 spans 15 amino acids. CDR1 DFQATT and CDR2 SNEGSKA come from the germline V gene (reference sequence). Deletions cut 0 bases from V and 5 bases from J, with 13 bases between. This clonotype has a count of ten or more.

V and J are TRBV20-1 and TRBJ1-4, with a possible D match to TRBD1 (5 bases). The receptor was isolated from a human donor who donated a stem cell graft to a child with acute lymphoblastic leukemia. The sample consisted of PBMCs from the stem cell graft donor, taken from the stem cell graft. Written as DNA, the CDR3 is TGCAGTGCTAGAGATCTAGGACAAATAAATGAAAAACTGTTTTTT. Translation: CSARDLGQINEKLFF.